This section outlines one TCR beta chain sequence together with its context. Its antigen is still unknown. This sample is part of a study of blood T cells in healthy people across ages. Sample donors were healthy Caucasian individuals that came from Russia, aged roughly 6 to 100. A second PCR, run for about 6 to 11 cycles, used a sample-barcoded 5' primer plus a J-beta primer mix. Each cDNA molecule received a tag from a template-switch adaptor that had 12 random nucleotides. Via MiXCR, TCRdb re-called the 5' RACE reads, giving one row per CDR3 protein. Among about 640,000 distinct CDR3 sequences, less than 35% were seen once, and the ten largest hold 15% to 19%. CDR3 length: 15 amino acids. Unmatched junction bases numbered 9, after V lost 8 bases and J lost 7 bases. From germline, CDR1 is SNHLY and CDR2 FYNNEI. Study-level findings and limits: Diversity of TCR beta per million T cells declined in a roughly linear way with age.

V and J are TRBV2 and TRBJ1-5; 12 bases are a match to TRBD1. Sequencing was done on a sample of blood. This clonotype originated in a woman of 80 years or more in good health. Written as DNA, the CDR3 is TGTGCCAGCGGCCGGGACAGGGGGCAGGGGCAGCCCCAGCATTTT. Its protein product is CASGRDRGQGQPQHF.